This record concerns one T cell receptor beta chain sequence. Its target is not known. Measured with immunoSEQ multiplex PCR; TCRdb has only the in-frame clones, and not every one. Here the sample spans some 1.1 million clones, 60% to 80% being singletons. The sample originates from a study of shared clonotypes between healthy human individuals. This CDR3 has 14 amino acids. Unmatched junction bases numbered 8, after V lost 4 bases and J lost 6 bases. Germline CDR1 and CDR2: SGHRS and YFSETQ. General study results and limits: Sharing across several donors was seen in about 5% of naive CD4 clonotypes.

Source material: memory CD4+ T cells from PBMCs. Described subset: CD45RA-negative fraction. The chain links TRBV5-1 to TRBJ2-7; 9 positions agree with TRBD1. The source of this sequence is a man aged 18 to 29 in good health. Some clones in this sample may be carry-over from other donors' samples. The CDR3 DNA reads TGCGCCAGCAGCGCACAGGGGGCGAACGTCGAGCAGTACTTC. Translation: CASSAQGANVEQYF.